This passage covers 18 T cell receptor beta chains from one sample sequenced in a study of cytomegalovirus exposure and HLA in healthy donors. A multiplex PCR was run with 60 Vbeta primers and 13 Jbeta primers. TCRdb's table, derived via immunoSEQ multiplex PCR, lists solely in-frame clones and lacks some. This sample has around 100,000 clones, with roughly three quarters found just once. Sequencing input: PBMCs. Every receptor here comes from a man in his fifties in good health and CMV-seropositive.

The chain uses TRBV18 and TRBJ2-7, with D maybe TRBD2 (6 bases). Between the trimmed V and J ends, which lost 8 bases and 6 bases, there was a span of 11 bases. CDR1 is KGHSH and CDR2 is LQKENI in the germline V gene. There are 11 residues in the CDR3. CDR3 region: CASKRESEQYF. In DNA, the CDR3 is TGTGCCAGCAAACGGGAGAGCGAGCAGTACTTC.

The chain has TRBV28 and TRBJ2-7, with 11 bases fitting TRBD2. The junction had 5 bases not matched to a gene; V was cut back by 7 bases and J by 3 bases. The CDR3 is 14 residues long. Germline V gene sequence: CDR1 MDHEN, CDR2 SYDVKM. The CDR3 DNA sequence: TGTGCCAGCAACAAACTAGCGGGGGACTACGAGCAGTACTTC. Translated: CASNKLAGDYEQYF.

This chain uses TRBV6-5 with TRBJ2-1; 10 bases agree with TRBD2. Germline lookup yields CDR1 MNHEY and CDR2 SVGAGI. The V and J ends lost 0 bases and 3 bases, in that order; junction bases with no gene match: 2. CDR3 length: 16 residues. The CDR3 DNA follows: TGTGCCAGCAGTTACTCGGCTAGCGGGAGCTACAATGAGCAGTTCTTC. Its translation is CASSYSASGSYNEQFF.

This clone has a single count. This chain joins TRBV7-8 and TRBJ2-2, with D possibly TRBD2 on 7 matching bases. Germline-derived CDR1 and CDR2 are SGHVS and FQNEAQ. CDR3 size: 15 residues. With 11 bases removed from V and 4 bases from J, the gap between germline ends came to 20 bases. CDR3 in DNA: TGTGCCGGGGGTAGGGGGGGCGTGGGCACCGGGGAGCTGTTTTTT. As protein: CAGGRGGVGTGELFF.

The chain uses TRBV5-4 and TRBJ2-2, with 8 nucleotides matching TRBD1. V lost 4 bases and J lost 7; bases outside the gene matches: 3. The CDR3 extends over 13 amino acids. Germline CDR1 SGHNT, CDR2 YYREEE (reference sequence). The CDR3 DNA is TGTGCCAGCAGCCGGACAGGGATCGGGGAGCTGTTTTTT. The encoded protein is CASSRTGIGELFF.

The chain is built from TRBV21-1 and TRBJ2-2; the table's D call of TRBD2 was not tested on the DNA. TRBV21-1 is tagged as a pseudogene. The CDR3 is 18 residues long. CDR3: CASSKCTPICLNTGELFF. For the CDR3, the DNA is TGTGCCAGCAGCAAATGCACCCCTATCTGTTTGAACACCGGGGAGCTGTTTTTT.

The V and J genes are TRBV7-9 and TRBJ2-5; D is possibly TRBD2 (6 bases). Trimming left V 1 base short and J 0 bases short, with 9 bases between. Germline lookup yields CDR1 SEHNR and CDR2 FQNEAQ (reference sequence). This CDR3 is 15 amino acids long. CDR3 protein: CASSLGGTNQETQYF. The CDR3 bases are TGTGCCAGCAGCTTAGGCGGGACGAACCAAGAGACCCAGTACTTC.

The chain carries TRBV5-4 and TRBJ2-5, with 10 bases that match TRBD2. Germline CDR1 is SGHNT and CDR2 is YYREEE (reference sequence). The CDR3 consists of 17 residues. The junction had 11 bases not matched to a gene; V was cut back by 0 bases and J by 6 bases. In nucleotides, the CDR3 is TGTGCCAGCAGCTTGGACCTAGCGGGAGCAGGAGGGAAGACCCAGTACTTC. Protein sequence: CASSLDLAGAGGKTQYF.

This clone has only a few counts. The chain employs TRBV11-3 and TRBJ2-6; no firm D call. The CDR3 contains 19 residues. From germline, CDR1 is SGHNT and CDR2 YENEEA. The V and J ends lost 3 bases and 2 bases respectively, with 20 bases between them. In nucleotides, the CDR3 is TGTGCCAGCAGCTTTGTTAATCGCCGAGGAAGTACTGGGGCCAACGTCCTGACTTTC. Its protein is CASSFVNRRGSTGANVLTF.

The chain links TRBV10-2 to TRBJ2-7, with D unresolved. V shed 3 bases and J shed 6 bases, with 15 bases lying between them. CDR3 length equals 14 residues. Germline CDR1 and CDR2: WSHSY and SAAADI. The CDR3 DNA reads TGCGCCAGCAGTGACTACCCCGCGAAGCCCGAGCAGTACTTC. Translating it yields CASSDYPAKPEQYF.

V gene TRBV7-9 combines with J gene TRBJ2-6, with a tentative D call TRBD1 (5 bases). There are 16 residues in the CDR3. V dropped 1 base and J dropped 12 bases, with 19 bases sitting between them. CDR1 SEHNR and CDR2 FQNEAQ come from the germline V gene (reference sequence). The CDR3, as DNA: TGTGCCAGCAGCTTAGAGGTTGGGTCTGGGGCCGGCGTCCTGACTTTC. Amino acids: CASSLEVGSGAGVLTF.

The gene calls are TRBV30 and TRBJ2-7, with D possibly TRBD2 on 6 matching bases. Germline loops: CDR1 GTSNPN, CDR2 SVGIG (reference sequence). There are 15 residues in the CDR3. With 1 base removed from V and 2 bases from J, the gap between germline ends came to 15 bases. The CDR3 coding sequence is TGTGCCTGGAGTGGAAGGGGCAGGGAGGCCTACGAGCAGTACTTC. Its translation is CAWSGRGREAYEQYF.

The CDR3 loop is CASSPQTGSRETQYF. DNA of the CDR3: TGTGCCAGCAGTCCACAGACAGGGTCGCGAGAGACCCAGTACTTC. The V and J genes are TRBV2 and TRBJ2-5; 7 nucleotides agree with TRBD1. Germline CDR1 is SNHLY and CDR2 is FYNNEI. The CDR3 extends over 15 amino acids. V was pared by 5 bases and J by 4 bases, with 10 bases of the junction left unmatched.

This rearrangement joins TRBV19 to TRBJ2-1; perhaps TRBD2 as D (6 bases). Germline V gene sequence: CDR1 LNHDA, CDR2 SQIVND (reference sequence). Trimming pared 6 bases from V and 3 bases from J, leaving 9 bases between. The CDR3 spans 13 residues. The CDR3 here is CASREGNYNEQFF. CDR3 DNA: TGTGCCAGTAGGGAGGGGAACTACAATGAGCAGTTCTTC.

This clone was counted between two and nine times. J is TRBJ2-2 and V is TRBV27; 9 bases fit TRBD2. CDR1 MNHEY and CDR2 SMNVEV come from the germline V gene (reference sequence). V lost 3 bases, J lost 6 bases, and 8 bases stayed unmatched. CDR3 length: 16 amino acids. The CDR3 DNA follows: TGTGCCAGCAGTTTCGAACCGGGACTAGCTTCCGGGGAGCTGTTTTTT. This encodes CASSFEPGLASGELFF.

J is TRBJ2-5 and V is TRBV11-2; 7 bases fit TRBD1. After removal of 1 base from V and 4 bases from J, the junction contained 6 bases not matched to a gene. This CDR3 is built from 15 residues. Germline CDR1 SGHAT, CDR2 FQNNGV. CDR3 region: CASSLGDRVIETQYF. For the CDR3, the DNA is TGTGCCAGCAGCTTAGGAGACAGGGTTATAGAGACCCAGTACTTC.

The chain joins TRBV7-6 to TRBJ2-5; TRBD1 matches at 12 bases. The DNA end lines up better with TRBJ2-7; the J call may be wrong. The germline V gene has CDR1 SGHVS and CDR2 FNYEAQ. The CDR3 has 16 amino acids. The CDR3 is CASSLGGTGGLSEQYF. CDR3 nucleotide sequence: TGTGCCAGCAGCTTAGGTGGGACAGGGGGCCTCTCCGAGCAGTACTTC.

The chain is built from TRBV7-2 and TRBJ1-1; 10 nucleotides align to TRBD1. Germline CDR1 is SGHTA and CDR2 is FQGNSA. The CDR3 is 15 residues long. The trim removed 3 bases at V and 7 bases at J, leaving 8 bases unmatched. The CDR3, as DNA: TGTGCCAGCAGCTTGTCGGGACAGGGGTCCGATGAAGCTTTCTTT. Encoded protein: CASSLSGQGSDEAFF.